This is a list of T cell receptor beta chains from one sample in a study of blood T cell repertoires in COVID-19. Clones were sequenced by immunoSEQ multiplex PCR, and TCRdb holds only the in-frame ones, with some missing. This table holds some 120,000 clones, 70% to 90% found once. What was sequenced was peripheral blood. These receptors were taken from a woman aged 45-60 years with active or convalescent COVID-19. The conserved cysteine and the conserved F or W are not part of the CDR3 here.

v_call	j_call	cdr3_aa
TRBV6-5	TRBJ2-7	ATLRGLGYEQY
TRBV3-1/TRBV3-2	TRBJ2-1	ASSQDSGVHNEQF
TRBV27	TRBJ2-1	AVSNSGRSDEQF
TRBV4-3	TRBJ2-1	ASSHGTGGLSGEQF
TRBV6-5	TRBJ2-1	ASRQGITNEQF
TRBV12-3/TRBV12-4	TRBJ1-1	ASSFRVEAF
TRBV6-6	TRBJ1-1	ASSYSTGWNGEAF
TRBV13	TRBJ2-7	ASSLWREVPYEQY
TRBV19	TRBJ2-2	ASSIRPSGSGTGELF
TRBV30	TRBJ2-3	AWSVGGLGTDTQY
TRBV7-2	TRBJ1-5	ASSETQGRQPQH
TRBV3-1/TRBV3-2	TRBJ1-2	ASTLPGRGYT
TRBV18	TRBJ2-3	ASSPLRLPSSTDTQY
TRBV29-1	TRBJ2-1	SVAIRTGPNEQF
TRBV10-3	TRBJ2-2	AISGWRQGIHGELF
TRBV28	TRBJ2-5	ASSDSLTDQETQY
TRBV18	TRBJ2-5	ASSRWTSGRGIVETQY
TRBV27	TRBJ2-1	ASSFRAHRASSYNEQF
TRBV3-1/TRBV3-2	TRBJ1-1	ASSQAGEIEAF
TRBV12-3/TRBV12-4	TRBJ1-5	ASSLGTFVPQH
TRBV9	TRBJ1-3	ASSGGTPGNTIY
TRBV24-1	TRBJ2-1	ATSDGYKLRDRGDEQF
TRBV12-3/TRBV12-4	TRBJ1-4	ASSLGGLLF
TRBV6-6	TRBJ1-5	ASSYEGVSQPQH